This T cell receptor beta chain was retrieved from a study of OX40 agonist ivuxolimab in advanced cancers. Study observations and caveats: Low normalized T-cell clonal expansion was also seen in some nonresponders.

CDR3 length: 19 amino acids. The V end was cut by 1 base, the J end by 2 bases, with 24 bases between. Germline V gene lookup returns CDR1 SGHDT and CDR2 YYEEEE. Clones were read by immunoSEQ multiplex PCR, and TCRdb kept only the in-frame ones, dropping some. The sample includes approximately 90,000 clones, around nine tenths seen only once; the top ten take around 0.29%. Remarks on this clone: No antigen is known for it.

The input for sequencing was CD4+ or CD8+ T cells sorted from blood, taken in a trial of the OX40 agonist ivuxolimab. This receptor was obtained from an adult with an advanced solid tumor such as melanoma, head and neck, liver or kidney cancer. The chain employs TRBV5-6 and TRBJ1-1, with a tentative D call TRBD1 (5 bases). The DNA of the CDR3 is TGTGCCAGCAGCTTGCGGGGTTTGGGCAGGGTCCCCCGCAACACTGAAGCTTTCTTT. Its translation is CASSLRGLGRVPRNTEAFF.